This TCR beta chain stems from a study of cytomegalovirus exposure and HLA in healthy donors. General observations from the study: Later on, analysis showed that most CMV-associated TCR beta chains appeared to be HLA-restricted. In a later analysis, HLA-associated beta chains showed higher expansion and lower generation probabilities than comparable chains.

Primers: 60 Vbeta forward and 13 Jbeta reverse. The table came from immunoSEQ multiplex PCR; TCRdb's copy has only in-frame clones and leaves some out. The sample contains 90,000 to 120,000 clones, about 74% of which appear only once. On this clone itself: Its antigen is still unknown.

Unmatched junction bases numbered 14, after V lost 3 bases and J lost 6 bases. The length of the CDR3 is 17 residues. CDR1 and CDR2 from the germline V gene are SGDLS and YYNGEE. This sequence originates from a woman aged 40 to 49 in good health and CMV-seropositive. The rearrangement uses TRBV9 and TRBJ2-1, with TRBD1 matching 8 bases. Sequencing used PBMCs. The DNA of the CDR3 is TGTGCCAGCAGCGAAATCGCCGGGACAGGCCTTACCAATGAGCAGTTCTTC. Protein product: CASSEIAGTGLTNEQFF.